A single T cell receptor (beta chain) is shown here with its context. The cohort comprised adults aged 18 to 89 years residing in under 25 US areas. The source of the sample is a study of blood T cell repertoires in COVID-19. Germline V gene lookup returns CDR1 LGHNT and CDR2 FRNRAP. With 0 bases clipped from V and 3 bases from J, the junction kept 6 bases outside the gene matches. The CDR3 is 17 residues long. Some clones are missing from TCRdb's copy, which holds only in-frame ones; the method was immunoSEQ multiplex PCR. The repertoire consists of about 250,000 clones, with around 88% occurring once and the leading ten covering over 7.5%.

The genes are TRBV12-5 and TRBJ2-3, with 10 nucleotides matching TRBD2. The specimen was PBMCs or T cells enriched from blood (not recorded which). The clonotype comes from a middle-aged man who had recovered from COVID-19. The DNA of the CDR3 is TGTGCTAGTGGTTTGGTGGCTAGCGGGAGTGCGACAGATACGCAGTATTTT. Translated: CASGLVASGSATDTQYF.